The 10 T cell receptor beta chains reported below all come from one sample, sequenced in a study of blood T cell repertoires in COVID-19. The table came from immunoSEQ multiplex PCR; TCRdb's copy has only in-frame clones and leaves some out. The sample records 80,000 to 100,000 clones, roughly 82% being singletons. The material sequenced was peripheral blood. Receptors originate from a man between 65 and 85 years old with active or convalescent COVID-19.

This clone has just a few counts. The V and J genes are TRBV19 and TRBJ1-5, with D possibly TRBD1 on 5 matching bases. This CDR3 is built from 18 residues. CDR1 and CDR2 from the germline V gene are LNHDA and SQIVND (reference sequence). The germline V and J ends were trimmed by 4 bases and 4 bases, with 23 bases remaining between them. The CDR3 sequence is CASSTLGATAIFNQPQHF. In DNA, the CDR3 is TGTGCCAGTAGTACACTTGGAGCGACAGCAATTTTTAATCAGCCCCAGCATTTT.

This chain links TRBV25-1 with TRBJ2-7, with D possibly being TRBD1 (6 bases). V was pared by 6 bases and J by 2 bases, with 11 bases between. Germline values: CDR1 MGHDK, CDR2 SYGVNS. CDR3 length equals 13 residues. Here the CDR3 reads CASRQGAAYEQYF. The DNA of the CDR3 is TGTGCCAGCAGACAGGGCGCGGCCTACGAGCAGTACTTC.

The rearrangement links TRBV6-6 to TRBJ2-1; D is possibly TRBD1 (6 bases). CDR1 MNHNY and CDR2 SVGAGI come from the germline V gene (reference sequence). The germline V and J ends were trimmed by 0 bases and 6 bases, with 9 bases remaining between them. The CDR3 extends over 14 amino acids. The CDR3 region has the DNA TGTGCCAGCAGTTACTCGACACAGGGCAATGAGCAGTTCTTC. It specifies CASSYSTQGNEQFF.

This chain links TRBV19 with TRBJ2-5; D is possibly TRBD2 (5 bases). The CDR3 runs 13 residues. The germline V gene has CDR1 LNHDA and CDR2 SQIVND (reference sequence). V lost 3 bases, J lost 5 bases, and 10 bases lay in between. This CDR3 reads CASSMHGKETQYF. The DNA for the CDR3 is TGTGCCAGTAGTATGCACGGGAAGGAGACCCAGTACTTC.

This chain uses TRBV5-1 with TRBJ2-1; the D gene is possibly TRBD1 (6 bases). This CDR3 is 14 amino acids long. Germline values: CDR1 SGHRS, CDR2 YFSETQ. Trimming removed 5 bases from V and 6 bases from J, with 15 bases in between. CDR3 sequence: CASSSSNRANEQFF. In DNA form, the CDR3 reads TGCGCCAGCAGTTCGTCGAACAGGGCCAATGAGCAGTTCTTC. The full variable domain, completed using reference TRBV5-1 and TRBJ2-1, is KAGVTQTPRYLIKTRGQQVTLSCSPISGHRSVSWYQQTPGQGLQFLFEYFSETQRNKGNFPGRFSGRQFSNSRSEMNVSTLELGDSALYLCASSSSNRANEQFFGPGTRLTVL.

With regard to this clone: Just one base apart from a much larger clone, this may be a read error. The chain has TRBV5-1 and TRBJ2-5, with TRBD1 as a possible D gene (6 bases). CDR1 and CDR2 from the germline V gene are SGHRS and YFSETQ. This CDR3 region has 14 residues. V lost 0 bases and J 2 bases, leaving 8 bases between the germline ends. CDR3 protein: CASSLGTVQETQYF. CDR3 DNA sequence: TGCGCCAGCAGCTTGGGGACAGTTCAAGAGACCCAGTACTTC. The full variable domain, its missing parts supplied by reference TRBV5-1 and TRBJ2-5, is KAGVTQTPRYLIKTRGQQVTLSCSPISGHRSVSWYQQTPGQGLQFLFEYFSETQRNKGNFPGRFSGRQFSNSRSEMNVSTLELGDSALYLCASSLGTVQETQYFGPGTRLLVL.

The rearrangement links TRBV5-1 to TRBJ2-7; 12 nucleotides match TRBD2. Germline CDR1 reads SGHRS; CDR2 reads YFSETQ. Unmatched junction bases numbered 4, after V lost 0 bases and J lost 3 bases. The CDR3 has 16 amino acids. CDR3 sequence reads: CASSLGGTSGHYEQYF. The CDR3 DNA follows: TGCGCCAGCAGCTTGGGTGGGACTAGCGGGCACTACGAGCAGTACTTC.

This rearrangement joins TRBV11-1 to TRBJ2-3, with 7 bases identical to TRBD2. The CDR3 runs to 15 residues. V gave up 6 bases and J gave up 3 bases; unmatched junction bases: 9. Germline V lookup: CDR1 SGHAT, CDR2 FQDESV (reference sequence). The CDR3 region is CASSQRGGGTDTQYF. As DNA, the CDR3 is TGTGCCAGCAGTCAGCGGGGAGGAGGGACAGATACGCAGTATTTT.

The gene calls are TRBV10-1 and TRBJ1-2, with 7 bases matching TRBD1. V gave up 3 bases and J gave up 4 bases; unmatched junction bases: 2. This CDR3 is built from 13 residues. CDR1 and CDR2 from the germline V gene are WNHNN and SYGVQD (reference sequence). The CDR3, as DNA: TGCGCCAGCAGTGAAGGGGGCACCTATGGCTACACCTTC. It translates to CASSEGGTYGYTF.

This chain joins TRBV7-2 and TRBJ2-3; TRBD2 matches at 7 bases. There are 16 residues in the CDR3. Per germline, CDR1 SGHTA and CDR2 FQGNSA. V shed 5 bases, J shed 0 bases, and the junction held 8 bases outside the gene matches. In DNA form, the CDR3 reads TGTGCCAGCAGCCCCCGGGGCGGGGGAAGCACAGATACGCAGTATTTT. Its protein is CASSPRGGGSTDTQYF.